A single sample is the source of the 7 T cell receptor beta chains below, sequenced in a study of spatial heterogeneity in lung cancer. Study-level points and caveats: Tumoral mutation counts were tracked by counts of expanded intratumoral alpha and beta TCRs.

Sample time point: sample taken at primary tumor resection. TCRdb independently ran MiXCR on the 5' RACE reads; one entry per CDR3 protein. This sample has about 16,000 distinct CDR3 sequences; approximately 7% occur once, and the top ten carry about 20%. These receptors' targets are unknown. The sequencing used lung tumor tissue, collected at surgery. These receptors all come from a female donor with early-stage non-small cell lung cancer.

This rearrangement joins TRBV20-1 to TRBJ2-7; possible D gene TRBD1, 5 bases. This CDR3 has 12 amino acids. Between the trimmed V and J ends, which lost 3 bases and 3 bases, there was a span of 9 bases. Germline CDR1 reads DFQATT; CDR2 reads SNEGSKA (reference sequence). CDR3 nucleotides: TGCAGTGCTAGGCAGGGTGTCTACGAGCAGTACTTC. It is translated as CSARQGVYEQYF.

By its share, this clonotype is medium-sized. The chain is built from TRBV4-2 and TRBJ2-7; TRBD1 agrees at 9 bases. With V trimmed by 1 base and J by 6 bases, 19 bases remained unmatched. Germline loops: CDR1 LGHNA, CDR2 YNFKEQ. The CDR3 contains 19 residues. The CDR3 sequence is CASSQAVPGQGSVDLEQYF. CDR3 nucleotide sequence: TGTGCCAGCAGCCAAGCCGTCCCGGGACAGGGCTCAGTAGACCTCGAGCAGTACTTC.

At least ten counts were recorded for this clonotype. This chain links TRBV5-5 with TRBJ2-3; TRBD2 matches 9 bases. Germline CDR1 reads SGHKS; CDR2 reads YYEKEE (reference sequence). The CDR3 has 15 residues. With 0 bases clipped from V and 6 bases from J, the junction kept 5 bases outside the gene matches. CDR3 DNA: TGTGCCAGCAGCTTGGAGGGACTAGCCGTGGATACGCAGTATTTT. The encoded protein is CASSLEGLAVDTQYF.

This rearrangement joins TRBV7-2 to TRBJ2-1, with D possibly TRBD1 on 6 matching bases. From germline, CDR1 is SGHTA and CDR2 FQGNSA. The V and J ends lost 5 bases and 6 bases respectively, with 11 bases between them. The CDR3 totals 13 residues. CDR3 in amino acids: CASSQGQFNEQFF. The CDR3 DNA reads as TGTGCCAGCAGCCAAGGACAGTTCAATGAGCAGTTCTTC.

This clonotype is judged medium-sized. This chain links TRBV5-1 with TRBJ1-4; no firm D call. The germline V gene encodes CDR1 SGHRS and CDR2 YFSETQ. This CDR3 region has 15 residues. The ends were cut back, 4 bases at V and 4 bases at J, with 14 bases in the middle. The CDR3 loop reads CASSPEAQLNEKLFF. The CDR3 DNA follows: TGCGCCAGCAGCCCCGAGGCACAGCTTAATGAAAAACTGTTTTTT.

By sample fraction, this clonotype is medium-sized. This chain links TRBV20-1 with TRBJ2-3, with 11 nucleotides matching TRBD1. CDR1 DFQATT and CDR2 SNEGSKA come from the germline V gene (reference sequence). The ends lost 3 bases at V and 3 bases at J; junction bases unmatched: 11. This CDR3 is 17 amino acids long. The CDR3 sequence: CSASADRGLGGTDTQYF. The CDR3 nucleotides read TGCAGTGCTAGCGCGGACAGGGGGCTTGGTGGTACAGATACGCAGTATTTT.

This clonotype was observed many times. This chain uses TRBV7-7 with TRBJ2-3; 10 nucleotides align to TRBD2. The trim removed 5 bases at V and 2 bases at J, leaving 4 bases unmatched. This CDR3 region has 15 residues. CDR1 is SSHAT and CDR2 is FNYEAQ in the germline V gene (reference sequence). The CDR3 coding sequence is TGTGCCAGCAGCGCTAGCGGGGGCAACACAGATACGCAGTATTTT. Amino acids: CASSASGGNTDTQYF.